The sequence of this TCR beta chain was determined in a study of cytomegalovirus exposure and HLA in healthy donors (dated by TCRdb to 2017 to 2019). Study-wide context: An earlier analysis of several hundred of the donors reported about 300 Gb of sequence data and 90 million to 120 million unique TCR beta sequences obtained from about 179 million T cells. An early release covering roughly 640 HLA-typed donors comprised 250 to 350 gigabases of sequencing data and roughly 85 million unique TCR sequences. The genetic ancestry cluster associated with self-reported Caucasian donors included over 65% of the approximately 430 genotyped donors. The study aimed to test whether cataloging public T cell receptors could reveal signatures of past pathogen exposure. The study profiled the T cell repertoires of approximately 700 subjects by immunosequencing and related them to cytomegalovirus serostatus. In addition to the first cohort of several hundred subjects, a separate validation cohort of 120 different subjects was used. High-throughput TCR immunosequencing, statistical association of individual TCRs with disease status, and machine learning were combined to predict cytomegalovirus infection status. In a later analysis, previously published TCR beta repertoires from more than 500 donors were re-analyzed and high-resolution HLA genotyping was added so that TCR occurrence patterns could be studied. Rather than using new phenotypic data, the later analysis identified candidate immune exposures from TCR beta sequences and from how often those sequences occurred across donors. An earlier analysis of 587 of the donors applied high-throughput TCR beta sequencing to assess whether each TCR beta V gene segment acted as functional or pseudogenic. Donor age, sex, ethnicity and CMV serostatus were collected together with the repertoire data. A later genetic analysis used genome-wide SNP genotypes for 398 of the 666 donors, treating that subset as a discovery cohort. All discovery cohort repertoires had been generated using a single sequencing platform. Both class I and class II loci were covered by HLA typing, at four-digit resolution. Typing coverage differed by locus: A, B, C, DRB1 and DQB1 were typed in about 629-630 donors, DQA1 in around 500, DPA1 in some 570, and DPB1 in around 490. Four to six DR-DQ haplotypes were handled as single units for association and clustering because linkage in the cohort was strong. Among 300 to 500 genotyped donors of the cohort, an average of roughly 230,000 unique TCR beta nucleotide sequences was sequenced per donor, of which about 19% were non-productive. General study outcomes and caveats: A later analysis found that TCR association rates varied across HLA loci, with DRB1 alleles showing the most associated TCRs and HLA-C alleles the fewest. According to a later analysis, parvovirus B19, influenza, CMV and Epstein-Barr virus appeared linked to several top co-occurrence clusters. Because the 87-base-pair reads could not distinguish some IMGT-functional V segments, including TRBV6-2 and TRBV6-3, those segments were excluded. In a later analysis, HLA-associated TCR beta chains were found to be more clonally expanded and to have lower generation probabilities than equally common non-associated chains. Most TCR sequences were observed very rarely across donors, whereas some public TCRs were present in many individuals. The presence/absence analyses assumed that sequencing depth was roughly uniform across donors, and that assumption may not be true. This cohort had only TCR beta chains sequenced, and the lack of alpha or paired-chain data limited which features could be detected. An earlier analysis of roughly 570 of the donors showed that most TCR beta V segments appeared in productive rearrangements either about 90% or about 30% of the time, which broadly matched IMGT annotations. According to a later analysis, most CMV-associated TCR beta chains appeared to be HLA-restricted, and the HLA associations seemed to be driven largely by CMV exposure. HLA typing was unavailable for some donors at each locus, so association tests used only the typed subset. A few of the identified cytomegalovirus-associated TCR beta chains were confirmed in vitro to be specific for cytomegalovirus antigens. When HLA alleles, especially DR and DQ, strongly co-occurred, TCR associations were difficult to assign to individual alleles. Compared with the roughly 670-donor mean, donors in an Asian-associated ancestry cluster had fewer N-insertions in productive TCRs, according to a later genetic analysis. A further reported finding was that TCR beta sequences accurately predicted the HLA-A and HLA-B alleles for most subjects in the first cohort. For the cohort, immune exposure information was limited to CMV serostatus. The classifier was reported to diagnose cytomegalovirus status with high specificity and sensitivity in both the original and validation cohorts. Because counts were too low, about 17 rarely observed V segments, including chromosome 9 orphons, were excluded from the earlier analysis of 587 of the donors. It was suggested by the authors that the approach could potentially be generalized to other disease states and immunological phenotypes. V-gene and J-gene trimming of TCR beta chains was associated with a missense DCLRE1C variant in a later genetic analysis, and the association was replicated in an independent cohort. A later analysis associated about 17,000 TCR beta sequences with specific HLA alleles at a false discovery rate of 0.05. Linkage disequilibrium might explain the correlated functional status among segregating V segments, but an unknown experimental factor could not be ruled out. A total of 150 to 200 TCR beta chains were listed by the study as associated with cytomegalovirus. The sequencing pipeline was judged likely to have produced a cluster of highly shared sequence variants as a technical artifact.

The cohort consisted of hundreds of healthy bone marrow donors. At the time of sampling, every cohort member was nominally healthy, though immune exposures that went unrecorded were likely present. The donor tested CMV seropositive and was one of the 289 seropositive cohort members. A peripheral blood sample was provided by each donor, and peripheral blood mononuclear cells were used for TCR beta sequencing. Genomic DNA extraction from the blood cell samples was performed with the Qiagen DNeasy Blood Extraction Kit. On this clone itself: What this receptor recognizes is not known. Per-nucleotide qualities are absent, and no much larger clonotype sits a single base away.

The germline V gene sets CDR1 to SGHRS and CDR2 to YFSETQ. V has 4 bases trimmed and J has 1 base trimmed; junction bases matching no gene number 5. The CDR3 starts with the cysteine, ends with the phenylalanine, and has 15 residues. Of all the DNA, just the CDR3 is kept, 45 bases in frame from base 1. Library generation was performed with the immunoSEQ multiplex PCR assay. A mixture of 60 forward primers for TCR Vbeta segments and 13 reverse primers for TCR Jbeta segments was used in the multiplex PCR. The CDR3 region of rearranged TCR beta genes was amplified from genomic DNA with a multiplex PCR assay. Amplified TCR beta libraries were sequenced as 87-base-pair reads on the Illumina HiSeq System. The published analysis was carried out like this. Across the 500 to 750 repertoires, a later analysis counted 78 million or so unique TCR beta chains, some 11 million of which were shared by at least two donors. Raw reads were error-corrected and collapsed into unique sequences with a nearest-neighbor algorithm that merged closely related sequences to remove PCR and sequencing errors. V, D and J gene segments were assigned by aligning CDR3 sequences to IMGT reference sequences. For a sequence to be retained, at least a six-nucleotide match to both a V gene segment and a J gene segment was required. A rearrangement counted as productive if the CDR3 had no stop codons and remained in frame with V and J, and every other rearrangement counted as non-productive. Following IMGT convention, CDR3 was defined as the stretch from the second conserved V-encoded cysteine to the conserved J-encoded phenylalanine. The earlier analysis of 500 to 600 of the donors excluded sequences that lacked an unambiguous match to a single V gene segment. In an earlier analysis of around 590 of the donors, a V segment was called functional when productive rearrangements were above 56.7%, and segregating when the standard deviation between donors exceeded 5%. A statistical classification framework was developed to diagnose cytomegalovirus status using the catalog of TCR beta chain sequences. In a later analysis, TCR nucleotide sequences were compared against IMGT/GENE-DB human TR gene sequences so that V and J genes could be assigned. Using the TCRdist pipeline, a later analysis assigned CDR3 sequences along with most-parsimonious VDJ recombination scenarios. In a later analysis, each TCR beta chain was defined by its CDR3 amino acid sequence together with its V-gene family, and reads without a unique V-gene family were excluded. In a later analysis, around 650 highly shared, low-generation-probability nucleotide sequences were removed to address suspected cross-contamination and a sequencing artifact. In a later analysis, a clonal expansion index was calculated for each public chain from normalized within-repertoire ranks of inferred template counts. A later analysis computed generation probabilities with a VDJ recombination model fitted to out-of-frame rearrangements, and checked the results against IGoR. Hypergeometric tests were used in a later analysis to score TCR-TCR, TCR-HLA and TCR-CMV co-occurrence, with a repertoire-size bias correction applied to the TCR pairs. In a later analysis, false discovery rates were estimated by permuting HLA or CMV assignments 20 times. In a later analysis, co-occurring TCRs were grouped with DBSCAN, and TCRdist sequence similarity was added when clustering was performed within HLA-allele-positive subsets. Repertoires with fewer than 30,000 or more than 120,000 public chains were left out of co-occurrence clustering, as were five repertoires with anomalous nucleotide sharing. TCRdb's version of the immuneACCESS table is confined to in-frame rearrangements and falls short of the full clone set. An unresolved V gene accounts for under half of the shortfall where checked; the remainder is of unknown origin. V and J calls and clone size are those listed in that table; D and trimming were worked out from the DNA. The sample table contains tens of thousands of clones; only one count was recorded for roughly 90% of them. The ten largest make up around 1.5% of the sample.

The source is a man in his thirties or forties in good health and CMV-seropositive. Specimen: PBMCs. The chain was built from TRBV5-1 and TRBJ2-7; 10 of the junction bases match TRBD1. Here the CDR3 is given as CASSPGTGESYEQYF. The nucleotide sequence reads as follows: TGCGCCAGCAGCCCTGGGACAGGGGAGTCCTACGAGCAGTACTTC. The entire variable domain, with the stretches around the CDR3 drawn from the reference TRBV5-1 and TRBJ2-7 proteins, is KAGVTQTPRYLIKTRGQQVTLSCSPISGHRSVSWYQQTPGQGLQFLFEYFSETQRNKGNFPGRFSGRQFSNSRSEMNVSTLELGDSALYLCASSPGTGESYEQYFGPGTRLTVT.